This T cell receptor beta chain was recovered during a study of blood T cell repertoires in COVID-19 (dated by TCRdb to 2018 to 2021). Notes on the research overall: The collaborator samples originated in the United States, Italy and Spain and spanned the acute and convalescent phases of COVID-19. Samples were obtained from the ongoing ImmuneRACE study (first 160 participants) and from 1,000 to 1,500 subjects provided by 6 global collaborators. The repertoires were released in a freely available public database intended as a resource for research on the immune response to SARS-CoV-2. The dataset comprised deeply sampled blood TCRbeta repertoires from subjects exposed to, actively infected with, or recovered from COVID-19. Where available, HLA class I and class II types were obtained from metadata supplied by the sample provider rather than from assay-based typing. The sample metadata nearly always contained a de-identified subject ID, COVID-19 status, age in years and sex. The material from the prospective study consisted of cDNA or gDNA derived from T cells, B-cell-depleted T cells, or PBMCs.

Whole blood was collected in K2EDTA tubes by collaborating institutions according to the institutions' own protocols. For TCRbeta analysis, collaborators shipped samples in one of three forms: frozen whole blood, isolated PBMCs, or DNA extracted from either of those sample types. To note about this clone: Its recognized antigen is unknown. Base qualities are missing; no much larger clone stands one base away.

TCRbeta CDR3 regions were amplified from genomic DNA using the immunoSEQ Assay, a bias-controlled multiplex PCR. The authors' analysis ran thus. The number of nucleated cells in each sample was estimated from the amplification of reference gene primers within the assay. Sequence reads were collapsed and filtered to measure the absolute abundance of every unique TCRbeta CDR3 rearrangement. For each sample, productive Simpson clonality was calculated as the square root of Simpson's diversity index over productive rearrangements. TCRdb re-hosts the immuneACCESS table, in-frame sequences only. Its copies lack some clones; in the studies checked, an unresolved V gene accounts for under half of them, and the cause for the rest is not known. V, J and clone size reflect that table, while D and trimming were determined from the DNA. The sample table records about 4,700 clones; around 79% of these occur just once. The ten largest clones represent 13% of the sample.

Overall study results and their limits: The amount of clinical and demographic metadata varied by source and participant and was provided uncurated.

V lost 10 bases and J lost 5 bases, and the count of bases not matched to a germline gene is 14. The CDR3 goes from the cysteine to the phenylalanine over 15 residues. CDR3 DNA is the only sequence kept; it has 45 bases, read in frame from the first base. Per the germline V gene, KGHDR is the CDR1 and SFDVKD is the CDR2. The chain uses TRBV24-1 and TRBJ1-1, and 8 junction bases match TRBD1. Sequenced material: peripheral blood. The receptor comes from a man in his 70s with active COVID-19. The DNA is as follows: TGTGCCACTGAAACCTATAGACAGGGGCAAACTGAAGCTTTCTTT. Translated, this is CATETYRQGQTEAFF.